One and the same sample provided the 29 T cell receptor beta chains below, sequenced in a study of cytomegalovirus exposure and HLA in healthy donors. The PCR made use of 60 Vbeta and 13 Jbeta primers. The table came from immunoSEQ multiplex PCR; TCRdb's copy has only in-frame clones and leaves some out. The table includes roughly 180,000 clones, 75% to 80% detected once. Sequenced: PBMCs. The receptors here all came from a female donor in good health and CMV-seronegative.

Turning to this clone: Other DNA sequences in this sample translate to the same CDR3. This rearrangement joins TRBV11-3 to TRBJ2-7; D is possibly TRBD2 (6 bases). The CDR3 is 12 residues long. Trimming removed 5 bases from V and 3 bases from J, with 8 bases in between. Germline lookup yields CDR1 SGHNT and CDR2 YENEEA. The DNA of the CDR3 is TGTGCCAGCAGCCGGCGGGGCTACGAGCAGTACTTC. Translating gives CASSRRGYEQYF.

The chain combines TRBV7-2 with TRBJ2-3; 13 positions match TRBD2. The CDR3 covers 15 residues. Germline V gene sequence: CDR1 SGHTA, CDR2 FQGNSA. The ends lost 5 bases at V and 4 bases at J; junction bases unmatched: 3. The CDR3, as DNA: TGTGCCAGCAGCCTAGGACTAGCGGGAGCAGATACGCAGTATTTT. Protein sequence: CASSLGLAGADTQYF.

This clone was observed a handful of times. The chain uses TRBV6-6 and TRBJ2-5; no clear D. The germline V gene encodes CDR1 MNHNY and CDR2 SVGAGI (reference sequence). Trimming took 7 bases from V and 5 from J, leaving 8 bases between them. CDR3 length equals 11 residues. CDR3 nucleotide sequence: TGTGCCAGCACCTACCGGGAGACCCAGTACTTC. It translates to CASTYRETQYF.

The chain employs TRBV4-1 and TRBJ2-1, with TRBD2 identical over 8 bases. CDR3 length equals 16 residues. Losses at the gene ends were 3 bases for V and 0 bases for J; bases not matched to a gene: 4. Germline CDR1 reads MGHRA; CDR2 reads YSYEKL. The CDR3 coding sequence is TGCGCCAGCAGCCACCCACTAGCGGCCTCCTACAATGAGCAGTTCTTC. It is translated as CASSHPLAASYNEQFF.

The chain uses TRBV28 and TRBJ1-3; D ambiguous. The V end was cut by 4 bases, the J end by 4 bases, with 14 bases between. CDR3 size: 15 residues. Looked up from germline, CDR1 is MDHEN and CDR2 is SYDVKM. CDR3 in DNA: TGTGCCAGCAGTTCCGGCGGGTCCATCGGAAACACCATATATTTT. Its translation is CASSSGGSIGNTIYF.

CDR3: CSVEGGGGIEQYF. The CDR3 region has the DNA TGCAGCGTTGAAGGAGGGGGCGGGATCGAGCAGTACTTC. The gene calls are TRBV29-1 and TRBJ2-7, with D possibly matching TRBD1 (7 bases). Trimming shortened V by 1 base and J by 6 bases, and 13 bases separated the two germline ends. The CDR3 totals 13 residues. The germline gives CDR1 SQVTM, CDR2 ANQGSEA.

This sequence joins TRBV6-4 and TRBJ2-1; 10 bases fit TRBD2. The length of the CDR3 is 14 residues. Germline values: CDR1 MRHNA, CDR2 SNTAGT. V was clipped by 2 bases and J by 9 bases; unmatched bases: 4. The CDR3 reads CASSDQAGGPEQFF. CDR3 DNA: TGTGCCAGCAGTGACCAAGCGGGAGGGCCTGAGCAGTTCTTC.

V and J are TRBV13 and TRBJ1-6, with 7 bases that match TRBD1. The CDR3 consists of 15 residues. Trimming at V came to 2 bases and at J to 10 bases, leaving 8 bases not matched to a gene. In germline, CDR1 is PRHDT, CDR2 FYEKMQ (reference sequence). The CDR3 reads CASSLQEGAESPLHF. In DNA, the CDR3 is TGTGCCAGCAGCTTACAGGAGGGGGCTGAATCACCCCTCCACTTT.

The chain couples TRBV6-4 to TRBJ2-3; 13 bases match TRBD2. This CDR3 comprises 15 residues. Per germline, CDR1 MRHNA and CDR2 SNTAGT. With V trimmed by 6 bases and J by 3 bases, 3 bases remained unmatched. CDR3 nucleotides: TGTGCCAGCAGCCGGACTAGCGGGAGTACAGATACGCAGTATTTT. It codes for CASSRTSGSTDTQYF.

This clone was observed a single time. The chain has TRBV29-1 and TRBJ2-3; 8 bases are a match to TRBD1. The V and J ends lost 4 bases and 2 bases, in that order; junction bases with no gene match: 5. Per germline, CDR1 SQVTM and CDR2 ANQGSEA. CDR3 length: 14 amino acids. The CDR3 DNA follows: TGCAGCGTTGGACAGGGGACGCTCACAGATACGCAGTATTTT. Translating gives CSVGQGTLTDTQYF.

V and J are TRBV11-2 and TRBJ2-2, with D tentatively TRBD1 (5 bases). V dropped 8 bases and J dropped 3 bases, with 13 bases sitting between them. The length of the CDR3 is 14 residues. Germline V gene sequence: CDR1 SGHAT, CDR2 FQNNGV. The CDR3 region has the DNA TGTGCCAGCCGCCCGAGACAGTACACCGGGGAGCTGTTTTTT. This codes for CASRPRQYTGELFF.

For the CDR3, the DNA is TGTGCCAGCAGCCTCAGGGCCACCTACGAGCAGTACTTC. This codes for CASSLRATYEQYF. The J gene is TRBJ2-5, the V gene TRBV14, with D possibly TRBD1 on 5 matching bases. Gene TRBJ2-7 matches the end of the DNA better, so the J call may be wrong. Germline CDR1 is SGHDN and CDR2 is FVKESK. This CDR3 is built from 13 residues.

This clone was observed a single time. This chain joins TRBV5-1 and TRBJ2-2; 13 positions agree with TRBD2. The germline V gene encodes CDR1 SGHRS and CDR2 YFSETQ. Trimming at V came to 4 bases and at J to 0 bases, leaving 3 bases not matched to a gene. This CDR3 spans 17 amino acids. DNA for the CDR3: TGCGCCAGCAGCGGGACTAGCGGGGCTGCGAACACCGGGGAGCTGTTTTTT. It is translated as CASSGTSGAANTGELFF.

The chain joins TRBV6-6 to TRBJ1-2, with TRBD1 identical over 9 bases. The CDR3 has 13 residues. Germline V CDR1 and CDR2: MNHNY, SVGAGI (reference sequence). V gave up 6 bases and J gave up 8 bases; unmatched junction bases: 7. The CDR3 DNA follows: TGTGCCAGCAGGCCGGGACAGGGAAGCGGCTACACCTTC. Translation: CASRPGQGSGYTF.

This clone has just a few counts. CDR3 sequence: CSVEVAGGPDWKNNEQFF. Written as DNA, the CDR3 is TGCAGCGTTGAAGTGGCGGGGGGGCCCGATTGGAAAAACAATGAGCAGTTCTTC. The chain is built from TRBV29-1 and TRBJ2-1, with 9 bases that match TRBD2. The ends lost 1 base at V and 5 bases at J; junction bases unmatched: 15. Germline CDR1 SQVTM, CDR2 ANQGSEA. This CDR3 comprises 18 residues.

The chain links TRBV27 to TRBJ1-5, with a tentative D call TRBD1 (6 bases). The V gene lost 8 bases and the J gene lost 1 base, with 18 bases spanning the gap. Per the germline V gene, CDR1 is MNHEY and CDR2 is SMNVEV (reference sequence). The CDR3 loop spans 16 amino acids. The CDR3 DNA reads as TGTGCCAGCGGACCAACACAGGGCGGAAGCAATCAGCCCCAGCATTTT. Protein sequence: CASGPTQGGSNQPQHF.

This chain's CDR3 is CATSRDRPGAGYEQYF. The CDR3, as DNA: TGTGCCACCAGCAGAGATCGGCCAGGGGCTGGGTACGAGCAGTACTTC. The chain couples TRBV15 to TRBJ2-7, with a possible D match to TRBD1 (6 bases). This CDR3 comprises 16 residues. Per germline, CDR1 LNHNV and CDR2 YYDKDF (reference sequence). Trimming pared 0 bases from V and 4 bases from J, leaving 16 bases between.

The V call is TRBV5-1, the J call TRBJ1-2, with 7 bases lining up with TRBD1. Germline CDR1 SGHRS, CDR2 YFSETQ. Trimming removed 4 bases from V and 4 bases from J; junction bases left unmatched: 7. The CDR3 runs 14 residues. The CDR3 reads CASSPRTGTYGYTF. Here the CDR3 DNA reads TGCGCCAGCAGCCCAAGGACAGGAACCTATGGCTACACCTTC.

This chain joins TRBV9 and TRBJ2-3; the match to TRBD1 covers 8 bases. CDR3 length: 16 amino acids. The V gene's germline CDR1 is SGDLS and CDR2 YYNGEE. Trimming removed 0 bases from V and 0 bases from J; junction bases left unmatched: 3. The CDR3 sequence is CASSVGTGMSTDTQYF. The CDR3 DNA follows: TGTGCCAGCAGCGTAGGGACAGGGATGAGCACAGATACGCAGTATTTT.

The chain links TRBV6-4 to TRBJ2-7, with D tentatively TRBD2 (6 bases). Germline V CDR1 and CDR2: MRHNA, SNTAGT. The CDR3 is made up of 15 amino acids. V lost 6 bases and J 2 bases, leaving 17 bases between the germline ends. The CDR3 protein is CASRYRREPAYEQYF. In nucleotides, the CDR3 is TGTGCCAGCAGGTATCGCCGGGAGCCCGCCTACGAGCAGTACTTC.

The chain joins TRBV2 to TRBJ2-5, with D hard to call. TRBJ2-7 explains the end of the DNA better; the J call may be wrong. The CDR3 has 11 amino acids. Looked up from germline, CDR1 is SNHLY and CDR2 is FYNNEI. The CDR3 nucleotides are TGTGCCAGCAGCCCTTTCTACGAGCAGTACTTC. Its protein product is CASSPFYEQYF.

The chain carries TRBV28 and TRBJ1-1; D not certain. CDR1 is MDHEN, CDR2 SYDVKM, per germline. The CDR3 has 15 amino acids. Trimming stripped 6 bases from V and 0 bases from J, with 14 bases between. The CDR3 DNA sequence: TGTGCCAGCAGCTCATCCGGGATTCTGAACACTGAAGCTTTCTTT. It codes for CASSSSGILNTEAFF. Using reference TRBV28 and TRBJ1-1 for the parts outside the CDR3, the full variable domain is DVKVTQSSRYLVKRTGEKVFLECVQDMDHENMFWYRQDPGLGLRLIYFSYDVKMKEKGDIPEGYSVSREKKERFSLILESASTNQTSMYLCASSSSGILNTEAFFGQGTRLTVV.

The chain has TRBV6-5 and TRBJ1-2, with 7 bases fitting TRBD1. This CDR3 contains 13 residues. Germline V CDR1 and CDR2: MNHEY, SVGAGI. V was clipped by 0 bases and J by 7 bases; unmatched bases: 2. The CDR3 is CASSYSRGSGYTF. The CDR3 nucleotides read TGTGCCAGCAGTTACTCCAGGGGGAGTGGCTACACCTTC.

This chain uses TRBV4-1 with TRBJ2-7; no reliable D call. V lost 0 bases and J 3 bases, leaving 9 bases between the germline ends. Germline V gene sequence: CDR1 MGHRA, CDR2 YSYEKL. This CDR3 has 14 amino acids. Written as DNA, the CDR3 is TGCGCCAGCAGCCAAGAGGAACAGTTCTACGAGCAGTACTTC. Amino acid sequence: CASSQEEQFYEQYF.

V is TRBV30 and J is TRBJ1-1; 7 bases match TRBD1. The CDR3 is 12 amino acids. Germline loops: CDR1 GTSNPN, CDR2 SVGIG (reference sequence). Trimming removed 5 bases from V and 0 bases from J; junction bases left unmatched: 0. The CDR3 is CAWDRVNTEAFF. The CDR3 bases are TGTGCCTGGGACAGGGTGAACACTGAAGCTTTCTTT.

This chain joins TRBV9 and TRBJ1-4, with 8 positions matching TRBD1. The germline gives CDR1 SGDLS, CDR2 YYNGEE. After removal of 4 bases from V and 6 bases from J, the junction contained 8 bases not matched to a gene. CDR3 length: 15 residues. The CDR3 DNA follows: TGTGCCAGCAGCAGAGACAGGGGCGCCTATGAAAAACTGTTTTTT. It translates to CASSRDRGAYEKLFF.

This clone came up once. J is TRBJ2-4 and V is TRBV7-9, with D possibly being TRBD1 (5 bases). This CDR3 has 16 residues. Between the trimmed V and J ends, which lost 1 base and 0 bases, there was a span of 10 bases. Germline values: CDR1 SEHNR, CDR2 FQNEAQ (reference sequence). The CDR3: CASSLGQGLAKNIQYF. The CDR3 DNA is TGTGCCAGCAGCTTAGGGCAGGGCCTAGCCAAAAACATTCAGTACTTC.

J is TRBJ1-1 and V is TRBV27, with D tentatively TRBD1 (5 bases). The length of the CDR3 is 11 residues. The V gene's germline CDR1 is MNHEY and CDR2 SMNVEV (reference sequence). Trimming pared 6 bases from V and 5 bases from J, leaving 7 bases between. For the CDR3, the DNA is TGTGCCAGCAGGACAGCGACTGAAGCTTTCTTT. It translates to CASRTATEAFF.

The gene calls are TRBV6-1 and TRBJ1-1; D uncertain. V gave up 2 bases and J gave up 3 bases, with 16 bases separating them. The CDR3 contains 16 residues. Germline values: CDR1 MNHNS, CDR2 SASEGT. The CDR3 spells CASSEYLFDRYTEAFF. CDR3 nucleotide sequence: TGTGCCAGCAGTGAATACTTATTCGATAGATACACTGAAGCTTTCTTT.